This entry lists 5 T cell receptor beta chains sequenced from one sample in a study of beta chain features in type 1 diabetes. Study-level points and caveats: Type 1 diabetes patients showed a moderate but significant shortening of TCRB CDR3s in all four CD4+ subsets.

Sequencing targeted expressed TCRB transcripts, as all isolated RNA had been reverse transcribed. TCRdb's copy holds only in-frame clones and misses some; the assay was immunoSEQ multiplex PCR. The data hold 150,000 to 200,000 clones, with 6.5% to 8.5% observed a single time. The antigens these receptors bind are not known. The sample was central memory CD4+ T cells from blood. The receptors derive from a woman aged 18-30 years with type 1 diabetes.

This clone has a handful of counts. The V and J genes are TRBV27 and TRBJ2-1, with 10 bases that match TRBD2. V shed 4 bases and J 9 bases; nucleotides not matched to a gene: 24. Germline values: CDR1 MNHEY, CDR2 SMNVEV (reference sequence). The CDR3 covers 20 residues. DNA of the CDR3: TGTGCCAGCAGTTGGGCCGTGGCGAGGACTACAATGAGCGGGAGGGGTGAGCAGTTCTTC. This sequence encodes CASSWAVARTTMSGRGEQFF.

This clone was detected only a few times. The J gene is TRBJ1-2, the V gene TRBV29-1, with TRBD1 matching 8 bases. The CDR3 consists of 13 residues. The V segment lost 4 bases and the J segment 7 bases; nucleotides outside the gene matches: 8. Looked up from germline, CDR1 is SQVTM and CDR2 is ANQGSEA. CDR3 nucleotide sequence: TGCAGCGTTGGGCTTGACAGGGGCCTTGGCTACACCTTC. This gives the protein CSVGLDRGLGYTF.

This clone appeared a few times. The genes are TRBV5-1 and TRBJ2-1; 11 positions agree with TRBD1. CDR1 is SGHRS, CDR2 YFSETQ, per germline. The CDR3 is 14 amino acids. V was clipped by 4 bases and J by 8 bases; unmatched bases: 5. CDR3 bases: TGCGCCAGCAGCGTCGGACAGGGGGCGGATGAGCAGTTCTTC. It encodes CASSVGQGADEQFF. Drawing the rest from reference TRBV5-1 and TRBJ2-1, the complete variable domain is KAGVTQTPRYLIKTRGQQVTLSCSPISGHRSVSWYQQTPGQGLQFLFEYFSETQRNKGNFPGRFSGRQFSNSRSEMNVSTLELGDSALYLCASSVGQGADEQFFGPGTRLTVL.

This clone was observed a handful of times. V and J are TRBV5-1 and TRBJ2-7, with 8 positions matching TRBD2. The CDR3 totals 14 residues. The germline gives CDR1 SGHRS, CDR2 YFSETQ. With V trimmed by 3 bases and J by 5 bases, 7 bases remained unmatched. CDR3: CASSSGTRTDEQYF. The DNA of the CDR3 is TGCGCCAGCAGCTCAGGGACTAGGACGGACGAGCAGTACTTC.

V gene TRBV5-4 combines with J gene TRBJ2-7; a weak D match, TRBD2 (7 bases). Trimming removed 0 bases from V and 7 bases from J, with 17 bases in between. The CDR3 is 15 residues long. CDR1 and CDR2 from the germline V gene are SGHNT and YYREEE (reference sequence). The CDR3 spells CASSLAGGGLGEQYF. The CDR3 coding sequence is TGTGCCAGCAGCTTGGCGGGGGGCGGGCTGGGGGAGCAGTACTTC.